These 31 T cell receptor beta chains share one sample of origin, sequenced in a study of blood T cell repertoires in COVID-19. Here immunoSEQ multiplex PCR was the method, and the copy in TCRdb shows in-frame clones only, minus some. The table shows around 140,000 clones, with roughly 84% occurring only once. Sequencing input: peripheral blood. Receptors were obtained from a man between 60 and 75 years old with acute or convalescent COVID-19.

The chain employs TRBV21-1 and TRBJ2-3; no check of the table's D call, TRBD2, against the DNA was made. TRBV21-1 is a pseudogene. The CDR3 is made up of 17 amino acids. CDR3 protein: CASSIRTSGSQRDTQYF. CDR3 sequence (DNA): TGTGCCAGCAGCATCCGGACTAGCGGGAGTCAAAGGGATACGCAGTATTTT.

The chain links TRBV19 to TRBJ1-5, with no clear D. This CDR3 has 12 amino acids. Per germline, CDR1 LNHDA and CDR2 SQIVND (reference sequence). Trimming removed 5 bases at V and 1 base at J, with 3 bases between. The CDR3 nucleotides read TGTGCCAGTAGTGGCAGCAATCAGCCCCAGCATTTT. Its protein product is CASSGSNQPQHF.

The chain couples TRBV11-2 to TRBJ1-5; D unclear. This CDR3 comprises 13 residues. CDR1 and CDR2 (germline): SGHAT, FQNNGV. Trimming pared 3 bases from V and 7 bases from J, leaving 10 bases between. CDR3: CASSLSRIQPQHF. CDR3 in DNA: TGTGCCAGCAGCTTGTCTCGTATCCAGCCCCAGCATTTT.

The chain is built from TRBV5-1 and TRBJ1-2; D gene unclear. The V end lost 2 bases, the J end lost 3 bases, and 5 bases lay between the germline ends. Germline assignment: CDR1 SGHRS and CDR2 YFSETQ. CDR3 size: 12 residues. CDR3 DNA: TGCGCCAGCAGCTTTAGCGACTATGGCTACACCTTC. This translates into CASSFSDYGYTF.

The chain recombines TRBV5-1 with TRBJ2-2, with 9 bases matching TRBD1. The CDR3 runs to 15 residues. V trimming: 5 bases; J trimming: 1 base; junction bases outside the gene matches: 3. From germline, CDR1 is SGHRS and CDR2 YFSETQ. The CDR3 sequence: CASRAGQGNTGELFF. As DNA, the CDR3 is TGCGCCAGCAGGGCGGGACAGGGGAACACCGGGGAGCTGTTTTTT.

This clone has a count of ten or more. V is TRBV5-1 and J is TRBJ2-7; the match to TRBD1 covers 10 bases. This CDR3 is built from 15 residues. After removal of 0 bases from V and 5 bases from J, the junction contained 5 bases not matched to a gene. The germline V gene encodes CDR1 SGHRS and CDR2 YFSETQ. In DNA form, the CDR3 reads TGCGCCAGCAGCTTGGGACAGGGGGCGAACAACGAGCAGTACTTC. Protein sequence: CASSLGQGANNEQYF.

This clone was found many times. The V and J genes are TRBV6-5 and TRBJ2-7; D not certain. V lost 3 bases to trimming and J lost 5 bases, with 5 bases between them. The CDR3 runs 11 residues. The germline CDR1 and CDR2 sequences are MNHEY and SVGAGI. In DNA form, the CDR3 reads TGTGCCAGCAGTTATGGAGACGAGCAGTACTTC. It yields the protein CASSYGDEQYF.

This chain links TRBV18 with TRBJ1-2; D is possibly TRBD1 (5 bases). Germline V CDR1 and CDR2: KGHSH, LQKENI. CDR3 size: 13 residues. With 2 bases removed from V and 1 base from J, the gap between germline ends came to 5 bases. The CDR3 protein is CASSPDSNYGYTF. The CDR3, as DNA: TGTGCCAGCTCACCAGACAGTAACTATGGCTACACCTTC.

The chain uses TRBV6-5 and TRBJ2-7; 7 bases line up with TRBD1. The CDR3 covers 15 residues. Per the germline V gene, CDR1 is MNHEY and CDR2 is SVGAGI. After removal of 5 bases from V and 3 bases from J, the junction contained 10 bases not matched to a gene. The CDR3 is CASSPAGTADYEQYF. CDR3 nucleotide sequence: TGTGCCAGCAGTCCCGCCGGGACAGCCGACTACGAGCAGTACTTC.

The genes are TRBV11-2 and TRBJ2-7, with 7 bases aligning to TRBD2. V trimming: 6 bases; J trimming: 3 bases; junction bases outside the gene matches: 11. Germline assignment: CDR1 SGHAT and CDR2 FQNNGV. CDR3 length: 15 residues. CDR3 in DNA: TGTGCCAGCAGGTCACTAGCGTCTGGGATCTACGAGCAGTACTTC. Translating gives CASRSLASGIYEQYF.

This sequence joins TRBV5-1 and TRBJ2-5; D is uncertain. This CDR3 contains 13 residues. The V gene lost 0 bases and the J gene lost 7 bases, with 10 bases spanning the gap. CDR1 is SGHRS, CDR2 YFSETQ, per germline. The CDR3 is CASSLGGTGTQYF. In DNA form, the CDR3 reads TGCGCCAGCAGCTTGGGAGGAACGGGGACCCAGTACTTC. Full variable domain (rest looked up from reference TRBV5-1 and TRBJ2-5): KAGVTQTPRYLIKTRGQQVTLSCSPISGHRSVSWYQQTPGQGLQFLFEYFSETQRNKGNFPGRFSGRQFSNSRSEMNVSTLELGDSALYLCASSLGGTGTQYFGPGTRLLVL.

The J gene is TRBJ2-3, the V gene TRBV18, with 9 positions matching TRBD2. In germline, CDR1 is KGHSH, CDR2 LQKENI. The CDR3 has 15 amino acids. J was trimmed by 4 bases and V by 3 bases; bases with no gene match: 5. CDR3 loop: CASSPAGGPADTQYF. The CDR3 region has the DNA TGTGCCAGCTCACCTGCGGGAGGGCCTGCAGATACGCAGTATTTT.

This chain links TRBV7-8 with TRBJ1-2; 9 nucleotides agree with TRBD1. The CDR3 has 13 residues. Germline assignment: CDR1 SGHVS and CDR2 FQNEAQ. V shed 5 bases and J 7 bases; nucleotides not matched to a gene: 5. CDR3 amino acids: CASSEQGALGYTF. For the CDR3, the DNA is TGTGCCAGCAGCGAACAGGGGGCGCTTGGCTACACCTTC.

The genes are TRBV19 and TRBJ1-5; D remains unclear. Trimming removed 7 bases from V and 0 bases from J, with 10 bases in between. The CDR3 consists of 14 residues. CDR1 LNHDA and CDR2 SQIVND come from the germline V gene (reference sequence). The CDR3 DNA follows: TGTGCCAGTATGGCAGGTTATAGCAATCAGCCCCAGCATTTT. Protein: CASMAGYSNQPQHF.

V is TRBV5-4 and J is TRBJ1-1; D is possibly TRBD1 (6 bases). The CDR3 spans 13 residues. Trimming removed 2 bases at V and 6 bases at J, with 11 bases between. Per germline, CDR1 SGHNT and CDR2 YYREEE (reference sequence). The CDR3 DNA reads TGTGCCAGCAGCTTCCAGGGGACCCCTGAAGCTTTCTTT. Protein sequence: CASSFQGTPEAFF.

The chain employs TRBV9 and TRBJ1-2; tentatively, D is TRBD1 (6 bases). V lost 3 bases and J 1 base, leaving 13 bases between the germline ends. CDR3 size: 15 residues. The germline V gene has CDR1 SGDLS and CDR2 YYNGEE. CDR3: CASSEAMDSNYGYTF. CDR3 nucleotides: TGTGCCAGCAGCGAGGCTATGGACAGTAACTATGGCTACACCTTC.

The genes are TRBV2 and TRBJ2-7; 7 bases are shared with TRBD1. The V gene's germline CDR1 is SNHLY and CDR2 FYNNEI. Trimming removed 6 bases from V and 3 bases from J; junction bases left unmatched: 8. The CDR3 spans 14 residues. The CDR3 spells CASRIPGQIYEQYF. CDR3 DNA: TGTGCCAGCAGAATACCGGGACAGATCTACGAGCAGTACTTC.

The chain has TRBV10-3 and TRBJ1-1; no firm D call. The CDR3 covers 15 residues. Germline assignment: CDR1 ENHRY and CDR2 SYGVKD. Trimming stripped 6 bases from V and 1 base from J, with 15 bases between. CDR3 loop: CAIRRAEWGNTEAFF. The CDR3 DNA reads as TGTGCCATCAGGAGGGCAGAGTGGGGGAACACTGAAGCTTTCTTT.

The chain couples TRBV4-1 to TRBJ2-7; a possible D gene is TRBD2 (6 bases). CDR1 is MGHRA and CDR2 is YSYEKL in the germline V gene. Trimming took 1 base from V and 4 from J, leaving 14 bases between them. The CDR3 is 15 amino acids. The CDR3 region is CASSQAATSRYEQYF. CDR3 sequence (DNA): TGCGCCAGCAGCCAAGCAGCGACTAGTAGGTACGAGCAGTACTTC.

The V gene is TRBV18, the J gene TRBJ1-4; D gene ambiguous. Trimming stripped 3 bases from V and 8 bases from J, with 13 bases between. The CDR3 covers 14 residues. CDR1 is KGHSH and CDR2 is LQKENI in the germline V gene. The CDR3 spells CASSPGGKGEKLFF. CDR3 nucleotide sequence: TGTGCCAGCTCACCGGGAGGGAAAGGAGAAAAACTGTTTTTT.

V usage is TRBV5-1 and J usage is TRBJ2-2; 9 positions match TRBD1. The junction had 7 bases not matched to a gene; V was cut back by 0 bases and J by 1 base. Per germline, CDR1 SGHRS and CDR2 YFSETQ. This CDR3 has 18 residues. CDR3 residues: CASSLDPPGQGNTGELFF. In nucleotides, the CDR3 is TGCGCCAGCAGCTTGGACCCTCCGGGACAGGGGAACACCGGGGAGCTGTTTTTT.

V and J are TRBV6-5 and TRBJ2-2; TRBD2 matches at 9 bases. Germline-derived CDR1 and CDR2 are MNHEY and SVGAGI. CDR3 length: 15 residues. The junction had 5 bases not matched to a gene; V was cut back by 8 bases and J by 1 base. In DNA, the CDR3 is TGTGCCAGCGACGGACTAGCGCGGAACACCGGGGAGCTGTTTTTT. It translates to CASDGLARNTGELFF.

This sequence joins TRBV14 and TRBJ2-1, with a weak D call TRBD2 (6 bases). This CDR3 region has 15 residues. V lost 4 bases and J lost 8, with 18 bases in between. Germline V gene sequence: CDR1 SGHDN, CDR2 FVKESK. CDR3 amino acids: CASSLHGGPSDEQFF. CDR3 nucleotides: TGTGCCAGCAGCCTTCACGGAGGGCCGAGCGATGAGCAGTTCTTC.

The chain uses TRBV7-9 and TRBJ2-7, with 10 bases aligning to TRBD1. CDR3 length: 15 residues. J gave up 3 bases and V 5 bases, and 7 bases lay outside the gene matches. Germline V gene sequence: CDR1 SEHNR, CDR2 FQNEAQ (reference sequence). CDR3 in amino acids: CASSPKGQGIYEQYF. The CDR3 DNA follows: TGTGCCAGCAGCCCCAAGGGACAGGGGATCTACGAGCAGTACTTC.

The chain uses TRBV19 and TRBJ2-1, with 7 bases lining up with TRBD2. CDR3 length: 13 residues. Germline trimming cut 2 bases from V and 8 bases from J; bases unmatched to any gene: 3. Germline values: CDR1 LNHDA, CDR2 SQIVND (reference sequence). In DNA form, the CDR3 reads TGTGCCAGTAGTATAAATGGGGGGGATGAGCAGTTCTTC. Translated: CASSINGGDEQFF.

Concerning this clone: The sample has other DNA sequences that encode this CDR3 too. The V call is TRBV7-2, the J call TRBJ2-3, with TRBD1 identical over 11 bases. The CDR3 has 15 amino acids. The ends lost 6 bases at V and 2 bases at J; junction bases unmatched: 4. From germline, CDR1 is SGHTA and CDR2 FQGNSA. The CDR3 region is CASSKDRGLTDTQYF. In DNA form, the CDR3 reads TGTGCCAGCAGTAAGGACAGGGGGCTCACAGATACGCAGTATTTT.

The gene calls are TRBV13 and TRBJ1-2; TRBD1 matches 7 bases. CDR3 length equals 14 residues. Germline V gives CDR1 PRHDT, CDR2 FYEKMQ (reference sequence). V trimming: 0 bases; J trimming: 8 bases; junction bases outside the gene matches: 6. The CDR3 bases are TGTGCCAGCAGCTTAGGGGACAGGTCAGTAGGCTACACCTTC. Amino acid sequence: CASSLGDRSVGYTF.

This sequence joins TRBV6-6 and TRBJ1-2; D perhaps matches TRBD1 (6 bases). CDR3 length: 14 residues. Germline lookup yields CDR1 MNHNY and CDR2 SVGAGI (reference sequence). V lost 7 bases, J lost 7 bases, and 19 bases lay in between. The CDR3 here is CASIKSQGSFGYTF. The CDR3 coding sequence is TGTGCCAGCATCAAATCACAGGGAAGTTTTGGCTACACCTTC.

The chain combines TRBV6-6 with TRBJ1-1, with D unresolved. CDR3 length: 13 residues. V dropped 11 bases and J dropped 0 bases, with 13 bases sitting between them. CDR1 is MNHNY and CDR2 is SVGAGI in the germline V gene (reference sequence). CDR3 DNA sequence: TGTGCCGGTACCCACGGGATGAACACTGAAGCTTTCTTT. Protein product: CAGTHGMNTEAFF.

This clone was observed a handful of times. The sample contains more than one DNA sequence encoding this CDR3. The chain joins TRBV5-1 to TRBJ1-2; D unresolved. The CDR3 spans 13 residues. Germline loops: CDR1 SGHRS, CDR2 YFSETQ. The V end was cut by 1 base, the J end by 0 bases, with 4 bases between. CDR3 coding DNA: TGCGCCAGCAGCTTGACTGCTAACTATGGCTACACCTTC. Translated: CASSLTANYGYTF.

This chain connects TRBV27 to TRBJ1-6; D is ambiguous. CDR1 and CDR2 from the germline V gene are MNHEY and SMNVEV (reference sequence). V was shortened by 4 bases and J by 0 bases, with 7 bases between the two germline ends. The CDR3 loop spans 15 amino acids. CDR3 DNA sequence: TGTGCCAGCAGTTCATTGAGCTCCTATAATTCACCCCTCCACTTT. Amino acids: CASSSLSSYNSPLHF.